The 21 T cell receptor beta chains below all came from one sample that was sequenced in a study of blood T cell repertoires in COVID-19. Sequencing was performed with immunoSEQ multiplex PCR; in TCRdb, only in-frame clones are kept and a portion is missing. This sample has fewer than 180,000 clones; roughly 82% occur once, and the top ten carry roughly 2.3%. Sequencing was carried out using peripheral blood. These receptors were obtained from a man between 65 and 85 years old with acute or convalescent COVID-19.

The rearrangement links TRBV7-2 to TRBJ1-2; D might be TRBD1 (5 bases). The CDR3 extends over 15 amino acids. The V end lost 4 bases, the J end lost 2 bases, and 14 bases lay between the germline ends. The V gene's germline CDR1 is SGHTA and CDR2 FQGNSA. CDR3: CASSSRGGGNYGYTF. In nucleotides, the CDR3 is TGTGCCAGCAGCTCGCGGGGGGGAGGCAACTATGGCTACACCTTC. The full variable domain, rest sourced from reference TRBV7-2 and TRBJ1-2, is GAGVSQSPSNKVTEKGKDVELRCDPISGHTALYWYRQSLGQGLEFLIYFQGNSAPDKSGLPSDRFSAERTGGSVSTLTIQRTQQEDSAVYLCASSSRGGGNYGYTFGSGTRLTVV.

This clone was picked up a small number of times. V and J are TRBV6-2 or TRBV6-3 and TRBJ2-7; D perhaps matches TRBD2 (5 bases). Trimming removed 2 bases at V and 0 bases at J, with 5 bases between. Germline V lookup: CDR1 MNHEY, CDR2 SVGEGT. This CDR3 region has 13 residues. The CDR3 nucleotides read TGTGCCAGCAGTTACGCGGGCTCCTACGAGCAGTACTTC. The encoded protein is CASSYAGSYEQYF.

V is TRBV5-4 and J is TRBJ2-5, with 14 bases fitting TRBD2. Germline V gene lookup returns CDR1 SGHNT and CDR2 YYREEE (reference sequence). J lost 2 bases, V lost 3 bases, and 3 bases had no gene match. The CDR3 length is 16 residues. CDR3 protein: CASSSGLAGEQETQYF. Here the CDR3 DNA reads TGTGCCAGCAGCTCGGGACTAGCGGGGGAGCAAGAGACCCAGTACTTC.

CDR3 in DNA: TGTGCCAGCAGCGTCGCAGGGGGCCCCGCTTATACGCAGTATTTT. Translating it yields CASSVAGGPAYTQYF. This chain uses TRBV9 with TRBJ2-3; TRBD1 matches 8 bases. The CDR3 is 15 amino acids. With V trimmed by 2 bases and J by 7 bases, 9 bases remained unmatched. The germline CDR1 and CDR2 sequences are SGDLS and YYNGEE. Combining the CDR3 with reference TRBV9 and TRBJ2-3 gives the whole variable domain DSGVTQTPKHLITATGQRVTLRCSPRSGDLSVYWYQQSLDQGLQFLIQYYNGEERAKGNILERFSAQQFPDLHSELNLSSLELGDSALYFCASSVAGGPAYTQYFGPGTRLTVL.

The chain employs TRBV3-1 (or the pseudogene TRBV3-2) and TRBJ2-2; 10 bases map to TRBD1. The trim removed 8 bases at V and 5 bases at J, leaving 11 bases unmatched. The CDR3 covers 16 residues. Looked up from germline, CDR1 is LGHDT and CDR2 is YNNKEL (reference sequence). The CDR3, as DNA: TGTGCCAGCGAACCTATCGGACAGGGGGGGACCGGGGAGCTGTTTTTT. Encoded protein: CASEPIGQGGTGELFF.

The CDR3 DNA is TGTGCCAGCAGTTACATAGCGGGAGGCGAGCAGTACTTC. This encodes CASSYIAGGEQYF. This chain links TRBV6-2 or TRBV6-3 with TRBJ2-7; 10 bases fit TRBD2. This CDR3 is built from 13 residues. V trimming: 2 bases; J trimming: 6 bases; junction bases outside the gene matches: 1. The germline V gene encodes CDR1 MNHEY and CDR2 SVGEGT.

The rearrangement links TRBV7-9 to TRBJ1-4; weak D call: TRBD1 (5 bases). Trimming stripped 5 bases from V and 7 bases from J, with 11 bases between. The CDR3 consists of 13 residues. The germline gives CDR1 SEHNR, CDR2 FQNEAQ (reference sequence). CDR3 residues: CASSARQSEKLFF. DNA for the CDR3: TGTGCCAGCAGCGCTAGACAGAGTGAAAAACTGTTTTTT.

This chain links TRBV10-3 with TRBJ1-2; weak D call: TRBD1 (5 bases). The CDR3 sequence is 15 residues long. The germline gives CDR1 ENHRY, CDR2 SYGVKD. The ends were cut back, 8 bases at V and 4 bases at J, with 20 bases in the middle. This CDR3 is CAIAGGSAGAYGYTF. CDR3 DNA: TGTGCCATCGCAGGAGGGTCCGCTGGGGCCTATGGCTACACCTTC.

This clone showed up many times. The J gene is TRBJ2-7, the V gene TRBV11-2; 12 bases agree with TRBD2. Germline loops: CDR1 SGHAT, CDR2 FQNNGV. Unmatched junction bases numbered 0, after V lost 4 bases and J lost 2 bases. The CDR3 contains 14 residues. The CDR3 protein is CASSSSGGAYEQYF. The CDR3 nucleotides read TGTGCCAGCAGCTCTAGCGGGGGGGCCTACGAGCAGTACTTC.

The J gene is TRBJ2-2, the V gene TRBV24-1; D perhaps matches TRBD1 (5 bases). The V gene's germline CDR1 is KGHDR and CDR2 SFDVKD. V lost 6 bases and J 0 bases, leaving 16 bases between the germline ends. The CDR3 is made up of 17 amino acids. CDR3 nucleotide sequence: TGTGCCACCAGTCTACAGGCGCTCCCCTCGAACACCGGGGAGCTGTTTTTT. Protein product: CATSLQALPSNTGELFF.

CDR3 sequence (DNA): TGTGCCAGCACTCCATCAGGCAATGAGCAGTTCTTC. Translation gives CASTPSGNEQFF. The chain recombines TRBV28 with TRBJ2-1, with D unclear. The CDR3 spans 12 residues. From germline, CDR1 is MDHEN and CDR2 SYDVKM. Trimming took off 7 bases at V and 6 bases at J, with 10 bases between the two ends.

The chain couples TRBV11-3 to TRBJ2-7; tentative D call: TRBD1 (5 bases). CDR1 is SGHNT, CDR2 YENEEA, per germline. This CDR3 is built from 14 residues. Trimming took 0 bases from V and 6 from J, leaving 12 bases between them. CDR3 nucleotides: TGTGCCAGCAGCTTAGATGGGGCCGGAAGCGAGCAGTACTTC. It encodes CASSLDGAGSEQYF. The whole variable domain, remainder taken from reference TRBV11-3 and TRBJ2-7, is EAGVVQSPRYKIIEKKQPVAFWCNPISGHNTLYWYLQNLGQGPELLIRYENEEAVDDSQLPKDRFSAERLKGVDSTLKIQPAELGDSAVYLCASSLDGAGSEQYFGPGTRLTVT.

The chain carries TRBV10-3 and TRBJ1-1; the D gene is possibly TRBD1 (6 bases). Germline V gene data show CDR1 as ENHRY and CDR2 as SYGVKD. V lost 7 bases and J lost 1, with 13 bases in between. CDR3 length: 14 amino acids. In DNA, the CDR3 is TGTGCCATCAACCCGGGGGGCGGGAACACTGAAGCTTTCTTT. As protein: CAINPGGGNTEAFF.

This chain joins TRBV7-2 and TRBJ1-3, with D unresolved. V was clipped by 3 bases and J by 7 bases, with 7 bases between them. Germline V gene data show CDR1 as SGHTA and CDR2 as FQGNSA. CDR3 length: 12 amino acids. Here the CDR3 reads CASSFGGNTIYF. CDR3 DNA: TGTGCCAGCAGCTTCGGAGGCAACACCATATATTTT.

V and J are TRBV10-3 and TRBJ2-3, with TRBD1 as a possible D gene (6 bases). The germline V gene encodes CDR1 ENHRY and CDR2 SYGVKD. The CDR3 spans 14 residues. The ends were cut back, 10 bases at V and 6 bases at J, with 20 bases in the middle. The CDR3 sequence: CATTQGRGGDTQYF. The DNA for the CDR3 is TGTGCCACCACCCAGGGCAGGGGCGGCGATACGCAGTATTTT.

The chain couples TRBV5-1 to TRBJ2-7; perhaps TRBD1 as D (5 bases). The CDR3 loop spans 16 amino acids. CDR1 and CDR2 from the germline V gene are SGHRS and YFSETQ. Trimming stripped 2 bases from V and 2 bases from J, with 17 bases between. The CDR3 DNA is TGCGCCAGCAGCTTCTCGGGCCAAGGGGTCACCTACGAGCAGTACTTC. Translated: CASSFSGQGVTYEQYF.

The chain joins TRBV24-1 to TRBJ1-1; perhaps TRBD1 as D (5 bases). This CDR3 contains 15 residues. Per the germline V gene, CDR1 is KGHDR and CDR2 is SFDVKD. The V gene lost 4 bases and the J gene lost 1 base, with 12 bases spanning the gap. The CDR3 protein is CATSEGGTGNTEAFF. The CDR3 coding sequence is TGTGCCACCAGTGAGGGGGGGACCGGGAACACTGAAGCTTTCTTT.

The chain couples TRBV5-1 to TRBJ2-2, with D possibly matching TRBD2 (6 bases). Per germline, CDR1 SGHRS and CDR2 YFSETQ. This CDR3 is 16 amino acids long. Trimming cost V 5 bases and J 6 bases, with 20 bases left between them. CDR3 in DNA: TGCGCCAGCAGGATGCGGGACCTAGGAGGCGCCGGGGAGCTGTTTTTT. Amino acids: CASRMRDLGGAGELFF.

The CDR3, as DNA: TGCGCCAGCAGCTTGGCAGGACAGGGTCAGGAAAAACTGTTTTTT. Translation gives CASSLAGQGQEKLFF. This rearrangement joins TRBV5-1 to TRBJ1-4; TRBD1 aligns across 8 bases. The CDR3 totals 15 residues. Germline V gene sequence: CDR1 SGHRS, CDR2 YFSETQ. The J segment lost 8 bases and the V segment lost 0 bases, leaving 6 bases of the junction unmatched.

DNA of the CDR3: TGTGCCAGCAGCGTAGGTAGGGCCGGGGATGGCTACACCTTC. Amino acid sequence: CASSVGRAGDGYTF. This chain connects TRBV9 to TRBJ1-2; D not certain. CDR1 is SGDLS and CDR2 is YYNGEE in the germline V gene. The CDR3 consists of 14 residues. Deletions cut 0 bases from V and 6 bases from J, with 12 bases between.

The genes are TRBV5-1 and TRBJ2-2, with 7 bases aligning to TRBD1. The CDR3 has 15 residues. V shed 2 bases, J shed 3 bases, and the junction held 4 bases outside the gene matches. Germline V gene lookup returns CDR1 SGHRS and CDR2 YFSETQ. The CDR3 sequence: CASSFEGGYTGELFF. CDR3 sequence (DNA): TGCGCCAGCAGCTTCGAAGGGGGCTACACCGGGGAGCTGTTTTTT.